This passage covers 31 T cell receptor beta chains from one sample sequenced in a study of brain T cells in children with intractable seizures. TCRdb's table, derived via immunoSEQ multiplex PCR, lists solely in-frame clones and lacks some. Among tens of thousands of clones listed, about 90% were seen once. The starting material was peripheral blood, obtained at surgery. These receptors originate from a girl aged 2 to 9 with Rasmussen encephalitis and intractable seizures.

The count of this clone is one. This chain joins TRBV9 and TRBJ2-3; 7 nucleotides line up with TRBD2. The V gene's germline CDR1 is SGDLS and CDR2 YYNGEE. V was clipped by 0 bases and J by 0 bases; unmatched bases: 7. The CDR3 contains 17 residues. This CDR3 reads CASSVAILATSTDTQYF. The CDR3 DNA is TGTGCCAGCAGCGTAGCTATACTAGCGACCAGCACAGATACGCAGTATTTT.

The chain recombines TRBV28 with TRBJ1-5; TRBD1 might be the D (5 bases). The V end lost 2 bases, the J end lost 3 bases, and 11 bases lay between the germline ends. The germline V gene has CDR1 MDHEN and CDR2 SYDVKM. The length of the CDR3 is 15 residues. As DNA, the CDR3 is TGTGCCAGCAGTTTAGGGCAGGGTAACAATCAGCCCCAGCATTTT. This codes for CASSLGQGNNQPQHF.

This clone was detected once. This chain uses TRBV19 with TRBJ2-7; 8 bases are shared with TRBD2. Unmatched junction bases numbered 4, after V lost 5 bases and J lost 4 bases. Germline lookup yields CDR1 LNHDA and CDR2 SQIVND (reference sequence). The CDR3 covers 13 residues. The DNA of the CDR3 is TGTGCCAGTAGTGCACTAGCGGCGTACGAGCAGTACTTC. Translated: CASSALAAYEQYF.

This clone was picked up one time. The chain combines TRBV5-6 with TRBJ2-1, with D possibly TRBD1 on 6 matching bases. In germline, CDR1 is SGHDT, CDR2 YYEEEE. The CDR3 contains 14 residues. V was pared by 1 base and J by 9 bases, with 14 bases between. CDR3 residues: CASSLIRIGGEQFF. For the CDR3, the DNA is TGTGCCAGCAGCTTGATTCGTATAGGGGGTGAGCAGTTCTTC.

The chain recombines TRBV7-3 with TRBJ1-1; 9 nucleotides align to TRBD1. V lost 7 bases, J lost 2 bases, and 17 bases stayed unmatched. Germline V gene sequence: CDR1 SGHTA, CDR2 FQGTGA. This CDR3 comprises 18 residues. The CDR3 coding sequence is TGTGCCAGCATTCTACAGGGGGCGCGAGCCAAAACCAACACTGAAGCTTTCTTT. Amino acids: CASILQGARAKTNTEAFF.

The genes are TRBV4-1 and TRBJ2-7; TRBD2 agrees at 8 bases. The CDR3 totals 17 residues. CDR1 is MGHRA, CDR2 YSYEKL, per germline. The trim removed 0 bases at V and 3 bases at J, leaving 10 bases unmatched. The DNA for the CDR3 is TGCGCCAGCAGCCAAGAAGGCGCCGGGGGGGCTATCTACGAGCAGTACTTC. Residues: CASSQEGAGGAIYEQYF.

The chain joins TRBV5-4 to TRBJ2-1; unclear D gene. Germline CDR1 and CDR2: SGHNT and YYREEE (reference sequence). The V end lost 4 bases, the J end lost 7 bases, and 12 bases lay between the germline ends. This CDR3 contains 13 residues. This CDR3 is CASSPTNQNEQFF. The DNA of the CDR3 is TGTGCCAGCAGCCCCACTAACCAGAATGAGCAGTTCTTC.

J is TRBJ2-1 and V is TRBV18, with 13 bases fitting TRBD2. This CDR3 is built from 15 residues. The germline V gene has CDR1 KGHSH and CDR2 LQKENI. V lost 8 bases and J lost 9; bases outside the gene matches: 10. In DNA, the CDR3 is TGTGCCAGCAGCGGGACTAGCGGGAATAGGATTGAGCAGTTCTTC. This sequence encodes CASSGTSGNRIEQFF.

This clone is termed medium-sized (0.01 to 0.1%). The chain joins TRBV6-5 to TRBJ1-1; D not certain. This CDR3 has 13 amino acids. CDR1 is MNHEY and CDR2 is SVGAGI in the germline V gene. V dropped 3 bases and J dropped 3 bases, with 8 bases sitting between them. The chain's CDR3 is CASSYGQYTEAFF. For the CDR3, the DNA is TGTGCCAGCAGTTATGGGCAGTACACTGAAGCTTTCTTT.

The chain couples TRBV28 to TRBJ1-3; D is ambiguous. The CDR3 totals 14 residues. Germline CDR1 and CDR2: MDHEN and SYDVKM. V lost 1 base and J 4 bases, leaving 8 bases between the germline ends. The CDR3 sequence is CASSLFHHGNTIYF. CDR3 nucleotide sequence: TGTGCCAGCAGTTTATTTCACCACGGAAACACCATATATTTT.

This chain joins TRBV5-1 and TRBJ2-7, with TRBD1 identical over 8 bases. Trimming at V came to 4 bases and at J to 1 base, leaving 7 bases not matched to a gene. The CDR3 sequence is 15 residues long. CDR1 SGHRS and CDR2 YFSETQ come from the germline V gene. CDR3 DNA sequence: TGCGCCAGCAGCCCGAGTCAGGGGGCATCCTACGAGCAGTACTTC. As protein: CASSPSQGASYEQYF.

The chain uses TRBV7-9 and TRBJ1-4; D is perhaps TRBD1 (5 bases). The V gene's germline CDR1 is SEHNR and CDR2 FQNEAQ (reference sequence). V was cut by 6 bases and J by 12 bases, with 11 bases left in between. The CDR3 loop spans 11 amino acids. The CDR3 reads CASRAMGELFF. CDR3 nucleotides: TGTGCCAGCAGGGCAATGGGGGAACTGTTTTTT.

The chain couples TRBV7-9 to TRBJ2-7; tentatively, D is TRBD1 (6 bases). The CDR3 spans 15 residues. With 1 base removed from V and 1 base from J, the gap between germline ends came to 11 bases. Germline CDR1 and CDR2: SEHNR and FQNEAQ (reference sequence). CDR3 amino acids: CASSLGDRRSYEQYF. The CDR3, as DNA: TGTGCCAGCAGCTTAGGTGACAGGCGATCCTACGAGCAGTACTTC.

The chain joins TRBV5-5 to TRBJ2-5; TRBD1 aligns across 7 bases. This CDR3 region has 13 residues. V dropped 5 bases and J dropped 5; count of bases not matched to a gene: 6. Germline V gene sequence: CDR1 SGHKS, CDR2 YYEKEE (reference sequence). The CDR3 DNA sequence: TGTGCCAGCAGGACAGGGTTCAGGGAGACCCAGTACTTC. Translation gives CASRTGFRETQYF.

This chain uses TRBV6-2 or TRBV6-3 with TRBJ2-1; TRBD2 matches 14 bases. With V trimmed by 4 bases and J by 6 bases, 2 bases remained unmatched. From germline, CDR1 is MNHEY and CDR2 SVGEGT. The CDR3 is 15 amino acids. Here the CDR3 reads CASSSGLAGGNEQFF. The DNA of the CDR3 is TGTGCCAGCAGTTCCGGACTAGCGGGAGGCAATGAGCAGTTCTTC.

The genes are TRBV6-5 and TRBJ1-1; TRBD1 might be the D (6 bases). Per germline, CDR1 MNHEY and CDR2 SVGAGI. V was trimmed by 8 bases and J by 1 base, leaving 17 bases between them. The CDR3 is 15 amino acids. The CDR3 DNA follows: TGTGCCAGCTCCTCCGGGGGGCCCCCGAACACTGAAGCTTTCTTT. Translation gives CASSSGGPPNTEAFF.

This clone was detected only once. J is TRBJ2-3 and V is TRBV11-2; perhaps TRBD2 as D (7 bases). Trimming shortened V by 7 bases and J by 1 base, and 18 bases separated the two germline ends. The germline V gene encodes CDR1 SGHAT and CDR2 FQNNGV. The CDR3 length is 16 residues. This chain's CDR3 is CASKQRGGWGTDTQYF. The CDR3 coding sequence is TGTGCCAGCAAACAGAGGGGGGGATGGGGCACAGATACGCAGTATTTT.

V is TRBV7-9 and J is TRBJ1-4, with D perhaps matching TRBD1 (5 bases). Germline assignment: CDR1 SEHNR and CDR2 FQNEAQ (reference sequence). V dropped 1 base and J dropped 0 bases, with 15 bases sitting between them. This CDR3 has 18 amino acids. CDR3 in DNA: TGTGCCAGCAGCTTAGGCGACAGAGCTAAAGCAACTAATGAAAAACTGTTTTTT. This codes for CASSLGDRAKATNEKLFF. Together with reference TRBV7-9 and TRBJ1-4, the CDR3 gives the full variable domain: DTGVSQNPRHKITKRGQNVTFRCDPISEHNRLYWYRQTLGQGPEFLTYFQNEAQLEKSRLLSDRFSAERPKGSFSTLEIQRTEQGDSAMYLCASSLGDRAKATNEKLFFGSGTQLSVL.

This clone was recorded a few times. The chain links TRBV19 to TRBJ1-1; no clear D. The V gene's germline CDR1 is LNHDA and CDR2 SQIVND (reference sequence). Between the trimmed V and J ends, which lost 7 bases and 1 base, there was a span of 13 bases. This CDR3 comprises 14 residues. The CDR3 reads CASTASLTNTEAFF. The CDR3 DNA follows: TGTGCCAGTACGGCCAGCTTAACGAACACTGAAGCTTTCTTT.

The chain recombines TRBV5-5 with TRBJ1-1; D remains unclear. V gave up 3 bases and J gave up 2 bases, with 11 bases separating them. The germline gives CDR1 SGHKS, CDR2 YYEKEE (reference sequence). The CDR3 has 14 amino acids. The CDR3 DNA reads as TGTGCCAGCAGCTGGGGTCGGGCAAACACTGAAGCTTTCTTT. Translated: CASSWGRANTEAFF.

CDR3 sequence: CASRTSNYGYTF. In DNA, the CDR3 is TGTGCCAGCCGAACTTCTAACTATGGCTACACCTTC. This rearrangement joins TRBV9 to TRBJ1-2; D gene unclear. The CDR3 covers 12 residues. Between the trimmed V and J ends, which lost 7 bases and 0 bases, there was a span of 7 bases. CDR1 and CDR2 (germline): SGDLS, YYNGEE.

By share, this clone counts as medium-sized. The rearrangement links TRBV4-1 to TRBJ2-7; 8 bases line up with TRBD2. The CDR3 runs to 16 residues. Germline V gene lookup returns CDR1 MGHRA and CDR2 YSYEKL. The J segment lost 6 bases and the V segment lost 3 bases, leaving 13 bases of the junction unmatched. CDR3 DNA sequence: TGCGCCAGCAGCCACCCCCCGGGTAGCGGGGTTGCCGAGCAGTACTTC. It yields the protein CASSHPPGSGVAEQYF.

This clone was recorded once. The V call is TRBV5-6, the J call TRBJ2-7; maybe TRBD1 (6 bases). The CDR3 runs to 14 residues. V was cut by 2 bases and J by 3 bases, with 12 bases left in between. Germline V gene data show CDR1 as SGHDT and CDR2 as YYEEEE. The CDR3 loop reads CASSFSTGFYEQYF. Written as DNA, the CDR3 is TGTGCCAGCAGCTTTTCGACAGGCTTCTACGAGCAGTACTTC.

The chain joins TRBV6-5 to TRBJ1-6; D is unclear. CDR3 size: 13 residues. Trimming cost V 8 bases and J 7 bases, with 12 bases left between them. CDR1 MNHEY and CDR2 SVGAGI come from the germline V gene. CDR3 sequence: CASRKGWNSPLHF. CDR3 DNA sequence: TGTGCCAGCCGTAAGGGCTGGAATTCACCCCTCCACTTT.

The V and J genes are TRBV3-1 (or the pseudogene TRBV3-2) and TRBJ2-1, with 9 bases aligning to TRBD1. V dropped 7 bases and J dropped 6; count of bases not matched to a gene: 10. Germline CDR1 LGHDT, CDR2 YNNKEL (reference sequence). CDR3 length: 15 amino acids. The CDR3: CASTPGDRVPNEQFF. The CDR3 DNA sequence: TGTGCCAGCACCCCAGGGGACAGGGTTCCCAATGAGCAGTTCTTC.

The genes are TRBV19 and TRBJ1-1; D is unclear. Per the germline V gene, CDR1 is LNHDA and CDR2 is SQIVND (reference sequence). This CDR3 comprises 12 residues. V lost 4 bases, J lost 6 bases, and 9 bases lay in between. The CDR3 spells CASSRGAAEAFF. The CDR3 DNA reads as TGTGCCAGTAGTAGGGGTGCCGCTGAAGCTTTCTTT.

In its sample, this clone was seen a few times. The rearrangement joins TRBV10-3 to TRBJ2-7; D gene uncertain. The germline gives CDR1 ENHRY, CDR2 SYGVKD. CDR3 length: 14 amino acids. Trimming shortened V by 3 bases and J by 0 bases, and 9 bases separated the two germline ends. The CDR3 sequence: CAISDPRSSYEQYF. CDR3 DNA sequence: TGTGCCATCAGTGACCCCAGGAGCTCCTACGAGCAGTACTTC.

This sequence joins TRBV6-5 and TRBJ1-1, with 7 bases matching TRBD1. With V trimmed by 8 bases and J by 0 bases, 3 bases remained unmatched. Germline V CDR1 and CDR2: MNHEY, SVGAGI. The CDR3 is 13 amino acids. The CDR3 loop is CASGRGLNTEAFF. The CDR3 DNA reads as TGTGCCAGCGGGAGGGGGCTGAACACTGAAGCTTTCTTT.

The chain joins TRBV27 to TRBJ2-1, with 7 bases identical to TRBD1. Trimming at V came to 8 bases and at J to 5 bases, leaving 12 bases not matched to a gene. This CDR3 contains 15 residues. Germline CDR1 MNHEY, CDR2 SMNVEV (reference sequence). As DNA, the CDR3 is TGTGCCAGCCGACAATGGGACAGCGCGCACAATGAGCAGTTCTTC. This encodes CASRQWDSAHNEQFF.

V is TRBV7-9 and J is TRBJ2-6; D might be TRBD1 (6 bases). The CDR3 runs 14 residues. Trimming removed 8 bases from V and 2 bases from J, with 10 bases in between. CDR1 and CDR2 from the germline V gene are SEHNR and FQNEAQ (reference sequence). The CDR3 loop is CASVKGAGANVLTF. The CDR3 DNA sequence: TGTGCCAGCGTAAAGGGGGCTGGGGCCAACGTCCTGACTTTC.

The chain recombines TRBV18 with TRBJ1-1; TRBD1 agrees at 8 bases. After removal of 6 bases from V and 2 bases from J, the junction contained 5 bases not matched to a gene. The CDR3 covers 14 residues. Germline CDR1 reads KGHSH; CDR2 reads LQKENI. Here the CDR3 reads CASSSTGGNTEAFF. CDR3 nucleotides: TGTGCCAGCTCGTCAACAGGGGGAAACACTGAAGCTTTCTTT.